This T cell receptor beta chain is drawn from a study of spatial heterogeneity in lung cancer (dated by TCRdb to about 2019). For context, the study as a whole: Samples were obtained from approximately 76 patients with early-stage, untreated non-small cell lung cancer from the lung TRACERx cohort. Follow-up PBMC samples were sequenced whenever available, with the median time to follow-up being around 25 months after resection. Beta-chain transcripts were consistently detected in greater numbers than alpha-chain transcripts, which likely reflects a higher abundance of beta-chain transcripts. In the raw uncorrected reads, each unique combination of TCR and UMI appeared on average more than ten times. The study quantitatively compared TCR alpha and beta repertoires across multiple tumor regions, matched nontumor lung and blood in non-small cell lung cancer. The study linked features of the TCR repertoire to counts of nonsynonymous mutations, which were determined by whole-exome sequencing of tumor tissue. Both alpha and beta chains were TCR-sequenced in 200 to 250 tumor regions, approximately 64 matched nontumor lung samples and 45 to 60 PBMC samples obtained at surgery. The research as a whole found: Confirming at a functional level the hypothesis that regional TCRs recognize regional mutations was considered to require additional single-cell paired TCR alpha and beta sequencing. Only 13 to 15 patients were included in the comparisons of baseline and follow-up blood repertoires. Ubiquitous expanded tumor TCRs were detected in blood more often at tumor resection than at routine follow-up.

This clonotype showed up many times. It has no known antigen specificity. Base qualities were left out, and no much larger clone turns up one base away. The germline V gene specifies MDHEN as CDR1 and SYDVKM as CDR2. From the cysteine through the phenylalanine, the CDR3 covers 15 amino acids. Only the CDR3 part of the read is kept: 45 bases, read in frame from the first base. Here V drops 1 base and J drops 3 bases, and the junction holds 4 bases not matched to any gene. Library prep was done by 5' RACE. TCRdb shows the sequencer as NextSeq 500. To allow correction of PCR and sequencing errors, the TCR library protocol tagged every TCR cDNA molecule with a unique molecular identifier. Under the source paper's analysis protocol: TCR identification, UMI-based error correction and CDR3 extraction were performed with Decombinator tools. Expanded TCRs were defined as those above a frequency of 2 per 1,000, corresponding to the top 1% of the tumor frequency distribution. Renyi diversity was calculated using the R vegan package after each repertoire was subsampled 100 times to 5,000 TCRs. CDR3 similarity networks were constructed using string-kernel similarity of amino acid triplets, with links drawn between CDR3s whose pairwise similarity was above 0.82. TCRdb ran its own pipeline on the public reads, namely fastp trimming at Q25 and MiXCR clone calling, and kept in-frame beta chains. Each CDR3 protein gets just one entry, which takes the most common genes and DNA from the rows behind it. Clone size and V and J calls follow TCRdb, not the original study. This sample is represented by 17,000 or so distinct CDR3 sequences; approximately 8.5% of them were singletons. The ten largest clones represent more than 20% of the sample.

Per the publication, the time point label means: blood at routine non-recurrence follow-up after resection. Without any cell sorting, TCR sequencing was performed on whole RNA extracted either from tumor and nontumor lung tissue or from cryopreserved PBMC samples. Only patients with enough RNA available from two or more tumor regions were chosen for TCR sequencing. Recombination linked TRBV28 to TRBJ2-7, and TRBD1 aligns with 9 junction nucleotides. The clonotype originates from a male donor with early-stage non-small cell lung cancer. Here the sequenced sample was PBMCs, taken at follow-up. The DNA reads as follows: TGTGCCAGCAGTTTATATGGGACAGGGTTCTACGAGCAGTACTTC. This is translated as CASSLYGTGFYEQYF.